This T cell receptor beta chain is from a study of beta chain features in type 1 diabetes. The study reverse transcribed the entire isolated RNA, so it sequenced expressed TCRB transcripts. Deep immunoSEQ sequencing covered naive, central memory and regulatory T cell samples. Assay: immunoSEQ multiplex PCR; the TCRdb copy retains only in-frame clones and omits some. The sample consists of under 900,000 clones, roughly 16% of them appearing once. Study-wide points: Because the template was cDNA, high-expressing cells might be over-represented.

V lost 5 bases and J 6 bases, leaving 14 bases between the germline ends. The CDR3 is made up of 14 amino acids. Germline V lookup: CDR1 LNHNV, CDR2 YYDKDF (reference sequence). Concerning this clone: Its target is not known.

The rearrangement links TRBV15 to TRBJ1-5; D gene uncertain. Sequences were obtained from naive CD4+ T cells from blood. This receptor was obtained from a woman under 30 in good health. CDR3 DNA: TGTGCCACCAGCCAACCGTCGAGGGTTCAGCCCCAGCATTTT. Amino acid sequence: CATSQPSRVQPQHF.